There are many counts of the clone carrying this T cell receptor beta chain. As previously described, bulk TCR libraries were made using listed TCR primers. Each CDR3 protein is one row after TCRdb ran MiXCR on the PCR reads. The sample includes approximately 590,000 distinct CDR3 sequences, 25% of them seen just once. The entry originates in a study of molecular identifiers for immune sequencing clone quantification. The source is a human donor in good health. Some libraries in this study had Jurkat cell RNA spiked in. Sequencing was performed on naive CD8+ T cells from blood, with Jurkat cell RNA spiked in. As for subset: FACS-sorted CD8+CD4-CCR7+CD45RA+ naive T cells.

The CDR3 sequence is CASSQDRTADNYGYTF. CDR3 DNA sequence: TGCGCCAGCAGCCAAGACCGGACAGCTGATAACTATGGCTACACCTTC. The chain employs TRBV4-3 and TRBJ1-2; a possible D gene is TRBD1 (6 bases). CDR1 and CDR2 (germline): LGHNA, YSLEER. This CDR3 contains 16 residues. V lost 0 bases, J lost 1 base, and 12 bases lay in between.